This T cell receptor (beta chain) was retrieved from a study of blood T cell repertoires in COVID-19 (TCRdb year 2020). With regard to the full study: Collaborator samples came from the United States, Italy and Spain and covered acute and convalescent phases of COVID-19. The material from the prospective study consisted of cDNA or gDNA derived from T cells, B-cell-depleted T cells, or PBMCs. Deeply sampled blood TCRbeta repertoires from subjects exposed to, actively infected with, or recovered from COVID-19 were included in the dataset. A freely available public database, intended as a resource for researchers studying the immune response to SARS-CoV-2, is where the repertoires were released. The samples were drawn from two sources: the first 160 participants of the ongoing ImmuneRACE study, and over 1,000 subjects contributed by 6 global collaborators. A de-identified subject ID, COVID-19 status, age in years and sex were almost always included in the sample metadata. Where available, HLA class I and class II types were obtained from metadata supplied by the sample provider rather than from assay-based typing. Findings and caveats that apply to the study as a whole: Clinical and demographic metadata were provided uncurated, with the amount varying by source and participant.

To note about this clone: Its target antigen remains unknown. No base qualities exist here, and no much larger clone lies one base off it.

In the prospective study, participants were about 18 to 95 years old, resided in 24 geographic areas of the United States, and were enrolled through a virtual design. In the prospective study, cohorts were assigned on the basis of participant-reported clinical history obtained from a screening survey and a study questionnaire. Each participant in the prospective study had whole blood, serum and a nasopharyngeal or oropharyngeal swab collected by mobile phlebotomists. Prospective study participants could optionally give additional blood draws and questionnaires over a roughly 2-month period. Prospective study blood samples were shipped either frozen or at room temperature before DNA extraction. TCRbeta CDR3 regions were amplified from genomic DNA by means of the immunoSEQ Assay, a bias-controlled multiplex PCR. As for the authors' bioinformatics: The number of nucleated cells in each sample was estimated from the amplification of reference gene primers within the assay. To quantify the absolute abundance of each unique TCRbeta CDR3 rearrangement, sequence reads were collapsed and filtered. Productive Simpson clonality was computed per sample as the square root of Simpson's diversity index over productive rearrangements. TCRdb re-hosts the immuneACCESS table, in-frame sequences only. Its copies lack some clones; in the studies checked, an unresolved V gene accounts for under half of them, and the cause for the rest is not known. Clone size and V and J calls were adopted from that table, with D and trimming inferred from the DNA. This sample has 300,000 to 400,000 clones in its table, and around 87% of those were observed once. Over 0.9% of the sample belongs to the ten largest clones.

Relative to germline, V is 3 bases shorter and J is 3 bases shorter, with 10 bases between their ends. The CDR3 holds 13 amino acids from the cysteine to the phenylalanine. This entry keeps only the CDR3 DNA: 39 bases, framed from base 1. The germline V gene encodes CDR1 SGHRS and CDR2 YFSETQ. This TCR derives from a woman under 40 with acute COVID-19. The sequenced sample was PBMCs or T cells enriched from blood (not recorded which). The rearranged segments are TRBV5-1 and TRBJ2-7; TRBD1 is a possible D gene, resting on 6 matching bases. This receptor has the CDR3 CASSWIGGYEQYF. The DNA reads TGCGCCAGCAGCTGGATAGGGGGCTACGAGCAGTACTTC. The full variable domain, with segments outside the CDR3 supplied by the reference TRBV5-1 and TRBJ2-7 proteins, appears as KAGVTQTPRYLIKTRGQQVTLSCSPISGHRSVSWYQQTPGQGLQFLFEYFSETQRNKGNFPGRFSGRQFSNSRSEMNVSTLELGDSALYLCASSWIGGYEQYFGPGTRLTVT.